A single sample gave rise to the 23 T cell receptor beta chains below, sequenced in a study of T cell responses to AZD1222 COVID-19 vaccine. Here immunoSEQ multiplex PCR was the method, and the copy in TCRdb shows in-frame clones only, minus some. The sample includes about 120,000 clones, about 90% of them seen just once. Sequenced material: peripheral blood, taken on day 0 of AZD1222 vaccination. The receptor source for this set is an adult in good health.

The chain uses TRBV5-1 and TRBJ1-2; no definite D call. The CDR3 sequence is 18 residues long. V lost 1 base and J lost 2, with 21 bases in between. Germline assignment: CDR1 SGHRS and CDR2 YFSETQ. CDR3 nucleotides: TGCGCCAGCAGCTTGTCACCGGGAAACCGTCCGCGGAACTATGGCTACACCTTC. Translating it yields CASSLSPGNRPRNYGYTF.

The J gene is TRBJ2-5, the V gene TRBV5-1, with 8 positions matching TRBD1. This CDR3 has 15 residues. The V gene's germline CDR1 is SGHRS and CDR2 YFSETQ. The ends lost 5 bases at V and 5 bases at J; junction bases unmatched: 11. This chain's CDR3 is CASSLGPTGVETQYF. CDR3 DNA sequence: TGCGCCAGCAGTCTGGGCCCGACAGGGGTTGAGACCCAGTACTTC.

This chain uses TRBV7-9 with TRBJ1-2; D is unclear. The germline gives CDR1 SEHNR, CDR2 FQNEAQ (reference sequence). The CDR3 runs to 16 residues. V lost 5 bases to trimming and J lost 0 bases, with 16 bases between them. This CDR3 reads CASSGWAEQANYGYTF. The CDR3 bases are TGTGCCAGCAGCGGCTGGGCAGAACAAGCTAACTATGGCTACACCTTC. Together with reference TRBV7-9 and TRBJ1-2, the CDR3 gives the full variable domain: DTGVSQNPRHKITKRGQNVTFRCDPISEHNRLYWYRQTLGQGPEFLTYFQNEAQLEKSRLLSDRFSAERPKGSFSTLEIQRTEQGDSAMYLCASSGWAEQANYGYTFGSGTRLTVV.

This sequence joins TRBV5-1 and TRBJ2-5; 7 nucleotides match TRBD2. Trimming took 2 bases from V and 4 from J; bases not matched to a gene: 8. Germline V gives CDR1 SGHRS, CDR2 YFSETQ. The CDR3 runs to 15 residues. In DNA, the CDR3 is TGCGCCAGCAGCTTCCAGCGGGGCGGGGGAGAGACCCAGTACTTC. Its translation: CASSFQRGGGETQYF.

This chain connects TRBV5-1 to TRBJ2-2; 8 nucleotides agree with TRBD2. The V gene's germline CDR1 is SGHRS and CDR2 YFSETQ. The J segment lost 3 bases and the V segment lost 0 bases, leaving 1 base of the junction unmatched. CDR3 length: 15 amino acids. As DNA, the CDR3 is TGCGCCAGCAGCTTGGAGGGACTAGACACCGGGGAGCTGTTTTTT. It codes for CASSLEGLDTGELFF.

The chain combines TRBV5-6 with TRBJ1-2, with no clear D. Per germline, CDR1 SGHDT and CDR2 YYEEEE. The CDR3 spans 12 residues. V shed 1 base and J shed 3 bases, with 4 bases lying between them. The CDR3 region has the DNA TGTGCCAGCAGCTTGCCCGACTATGGCTACACCTTC. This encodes CASSLPDYGYTF.

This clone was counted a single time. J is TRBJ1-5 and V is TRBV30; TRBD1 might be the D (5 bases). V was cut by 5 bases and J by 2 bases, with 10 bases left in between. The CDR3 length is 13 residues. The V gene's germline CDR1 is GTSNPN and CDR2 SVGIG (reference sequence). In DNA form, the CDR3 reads TGTGCCTGGGGCAGGGCGGGCAATCAGCCCCAGCATTTT. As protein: CAWGRAGNQPQHF.

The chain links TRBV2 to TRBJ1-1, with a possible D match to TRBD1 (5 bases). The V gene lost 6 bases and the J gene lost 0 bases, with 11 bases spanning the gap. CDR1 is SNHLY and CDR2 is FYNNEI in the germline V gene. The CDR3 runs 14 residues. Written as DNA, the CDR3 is TGTGCCAGCAGAGTGGTCAGGGTGAACACTGAAGCTTTCTTT. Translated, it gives CASRVVRVNTEAFF.

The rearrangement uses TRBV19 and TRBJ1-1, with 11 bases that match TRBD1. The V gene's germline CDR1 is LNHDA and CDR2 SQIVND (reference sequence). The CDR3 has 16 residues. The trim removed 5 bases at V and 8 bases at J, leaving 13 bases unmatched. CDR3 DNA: TGTGCCAGTAGTGTCACACCCGGGACAGGGGGTGGCGAAGCTTTCTTT. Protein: CASSVTPGTGGGEAFF.

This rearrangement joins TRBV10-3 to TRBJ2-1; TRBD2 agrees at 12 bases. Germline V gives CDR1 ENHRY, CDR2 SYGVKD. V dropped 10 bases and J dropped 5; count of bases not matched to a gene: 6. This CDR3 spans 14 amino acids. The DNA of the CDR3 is TGTGCCACCAAGGGACTAGCGGGCAACAATGAGCAGTTCTTC. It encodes CATKGLAGNNEQFF.

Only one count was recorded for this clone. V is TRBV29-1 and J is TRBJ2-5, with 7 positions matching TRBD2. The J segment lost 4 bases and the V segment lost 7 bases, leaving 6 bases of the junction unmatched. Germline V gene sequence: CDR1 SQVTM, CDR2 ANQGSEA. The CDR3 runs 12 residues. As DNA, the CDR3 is TGCAGCGCGCAGACTAGCAGAGAGACCCAGTACTTC. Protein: CSAQTSRETQYF.

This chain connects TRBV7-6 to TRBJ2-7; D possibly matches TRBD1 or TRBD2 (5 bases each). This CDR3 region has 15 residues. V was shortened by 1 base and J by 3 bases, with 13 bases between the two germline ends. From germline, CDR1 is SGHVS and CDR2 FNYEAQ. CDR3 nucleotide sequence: TGTGCCAGCAGCTTAGGTGGGGGAACCAGCTACGAGCAGTACTTC. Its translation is CASSLGGGTSYEQYF.

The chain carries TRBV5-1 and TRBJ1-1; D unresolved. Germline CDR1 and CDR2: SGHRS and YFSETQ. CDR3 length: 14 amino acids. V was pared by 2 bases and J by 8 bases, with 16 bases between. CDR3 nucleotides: TGCGCCAGCAGCTTCGGGCAGGAGGGATTAGAAGCTTTCTTT. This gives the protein CASSFGQEGLEAFF.

For the CDR3, the DNA is TGCGCCAGCAGCCAAGAAGGGCAGGGGGTAACTAATGAAAAACTGTTTTTT. It yields the protein CASSQEGQGVTNEKLFF. The chain recombines TRBV4-3 with TRBJ1-4, with TRBD1 matching 7 bases. The germline CDR1 and CDR2 sequences are LGHNA and YSLEER. V trimming: 0 bases; J trimming: 1 base; junction bases outside the gene matches: 5. CDR3 length equals 17 residues.

In DNA, the CDR3 is TGTGCCAGCAGCTCCAATTACGGTACGGGGCAGTACTTC. Translation: CASSSNYGTGQYF. The chain is built from TRBV11-3 and TRBJ2-7; D gene ambiguous. Germline CDR1 SGHNT, CDR2 YENEEA. V lost 4 bases and J 9 bases, leaving 16 bases between the germline ends. The CDR3 has 13 amino acids. Full variable domain (remainder filled in from reference TRBV11-3 and TRBJ2-7): EAGVVQSPRYKIIEKKQPVAFWCNPISGHNTLYWYLQNLGQGPELLIRYENEEAVDDSQLPKDRFSAERLKGVDSTLKIQPAELGDSAVYLCASSSNYGTGQYFGPGTRLTVT.

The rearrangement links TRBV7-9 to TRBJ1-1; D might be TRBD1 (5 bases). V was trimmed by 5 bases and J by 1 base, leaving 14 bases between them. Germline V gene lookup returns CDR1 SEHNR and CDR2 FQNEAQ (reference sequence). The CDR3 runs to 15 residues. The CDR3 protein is CASSPYGGANTEAFF. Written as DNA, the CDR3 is TGTGCCAGCAGCCCCTACGGGGGAGCGAACACTGAAGCTTTCTTT.

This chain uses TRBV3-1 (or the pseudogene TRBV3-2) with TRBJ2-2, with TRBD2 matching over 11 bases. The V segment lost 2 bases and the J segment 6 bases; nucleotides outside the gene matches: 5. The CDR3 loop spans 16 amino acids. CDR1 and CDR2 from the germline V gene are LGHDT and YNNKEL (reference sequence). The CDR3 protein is CASSQRLAGPPGELFF. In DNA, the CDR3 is TGTGCCAGCAGCCAAAGACTAGCGGGGCCCCCCGGGGAGCTGTTTTTT.

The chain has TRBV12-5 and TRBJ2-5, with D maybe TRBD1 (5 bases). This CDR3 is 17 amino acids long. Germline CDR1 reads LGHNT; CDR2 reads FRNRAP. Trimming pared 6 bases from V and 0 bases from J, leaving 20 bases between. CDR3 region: CASGLHQGLRYQETQYF. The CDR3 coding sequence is TGTGCTAGTGGCCTTCATCAGGGCCTGAGGTACCAAGAGACCCAGTACTTC. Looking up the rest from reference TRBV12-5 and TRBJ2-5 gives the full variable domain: DARVTQTPRHKVTEMGQEVTMRCQPILGHNTVFWYRQTMMQGLELLAYFRNRAPLDDSGMPKDRFSAEMPDATLATLKIQPSEPRDSAVYFCASGLHQGLRYQETQYFGPGTRLLVL.

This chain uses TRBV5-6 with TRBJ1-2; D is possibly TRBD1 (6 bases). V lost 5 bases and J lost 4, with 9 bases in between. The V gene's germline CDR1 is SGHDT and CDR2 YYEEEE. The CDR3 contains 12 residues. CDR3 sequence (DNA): TGTGCCAGCAGGTGGGACACCTATGGCTACACCTTC. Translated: CASRWDTYGYTF.

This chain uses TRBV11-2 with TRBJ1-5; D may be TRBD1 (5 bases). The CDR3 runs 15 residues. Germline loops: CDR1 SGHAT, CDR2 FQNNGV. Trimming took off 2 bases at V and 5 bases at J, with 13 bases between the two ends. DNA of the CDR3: TGTGCCAGCAGCTTAAATTCAGGGAGGGATCAGCCCCAGCATTTT. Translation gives CASSLNSGRDQPQHF.

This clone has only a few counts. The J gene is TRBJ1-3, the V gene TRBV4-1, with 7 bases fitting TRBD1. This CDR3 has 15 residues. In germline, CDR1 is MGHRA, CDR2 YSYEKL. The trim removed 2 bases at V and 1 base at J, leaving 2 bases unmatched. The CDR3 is CASSQPTGSGNTIYF. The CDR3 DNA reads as TGCGCCAGCAGCCAACCGACAGGGTCTGGAAACACCATATATTTT.

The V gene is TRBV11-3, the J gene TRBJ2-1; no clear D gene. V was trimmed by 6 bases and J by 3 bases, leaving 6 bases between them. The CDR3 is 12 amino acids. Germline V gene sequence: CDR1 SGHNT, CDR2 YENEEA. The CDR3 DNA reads TGTGCCAGCAGTCGAATCTACAATGAGCAGTTCTTC. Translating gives CASSRIYNEQFF.

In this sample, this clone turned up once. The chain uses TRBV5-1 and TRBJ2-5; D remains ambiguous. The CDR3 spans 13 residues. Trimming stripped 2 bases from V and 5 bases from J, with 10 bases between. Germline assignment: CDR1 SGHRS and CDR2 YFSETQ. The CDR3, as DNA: TGCGCCAGCAGCTTACTTAGGGATGAGACCCAGTACTTC. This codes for CASSLLRDETQYF. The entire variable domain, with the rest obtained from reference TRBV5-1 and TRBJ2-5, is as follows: KAGVTQTPRYLIKTRGQQVTLSCSPISGHRSVSWYQQTPGQGLQFLFEYFSETQRNKGNFPGRFSGRQFSNSRSEMNVSTLELGDSALYLCASSLLRDETQYFGPGTRLLVL.